What follows is one T cell receptor (beta chain) and its context. A far larger clone is off by one base, so a read error is likely. Gene-specific TRAV and TRBV primers were used for first-strand cDNA, covering alpha and beta chains. With a constant-region primer and a V-primer adapter, TCRs were subjected to about 20 PCR cycles of amplification. Via MiXCR, TCRdb re-called the reads, giving one row per CDR3 protein. The sample carries more than 50,000 distinct CDR3 sequences, approximately 22% recorded once. Germline lookup yields CDR1 MNHEY and CDR2 SMNVEV (reference sequence). V lost 10 bases to trimming and J lost 6 bases, with 18 bases between them. The CDR3 length is 13 residues. Noted time point: after trial treatment. The treatment denotes: LDRT plus nivolumab, ipilimumab, low-dose cyclophosphamide and aspirin (RACIN trial). All of the donors were given nivolumab, ipilimumab, aspirin, low-dose cyclophosphamide and low-dose radiotherapy as part of RACIN, a single-arm trial.

This record comes from a study of low-dose radiotherapy and immunotherapy resistance in tumors. Overall study context: Per fraction, Cohort 1 was given 0.5 Gy every 2 weeks, for a total of 6.5 Gy. Every two weeks patients got nivolumab 240 mg flat dose, plus ipilimumab 1 mg/kg every six weeks, intravenously.

The TCR comes from a male donor with prostate cancer. The V call is TRBV27, the J call TRBJ1-2, with D hard to call. The sample was PBMCs, taken after low-dose radiotherapy plus immunotherapy. The CDR3 DNA is TGTGCCACCGAGGACGGAACCTCCGATGGCTACACCTTC. As protein: CATEDGTSDGYTF.